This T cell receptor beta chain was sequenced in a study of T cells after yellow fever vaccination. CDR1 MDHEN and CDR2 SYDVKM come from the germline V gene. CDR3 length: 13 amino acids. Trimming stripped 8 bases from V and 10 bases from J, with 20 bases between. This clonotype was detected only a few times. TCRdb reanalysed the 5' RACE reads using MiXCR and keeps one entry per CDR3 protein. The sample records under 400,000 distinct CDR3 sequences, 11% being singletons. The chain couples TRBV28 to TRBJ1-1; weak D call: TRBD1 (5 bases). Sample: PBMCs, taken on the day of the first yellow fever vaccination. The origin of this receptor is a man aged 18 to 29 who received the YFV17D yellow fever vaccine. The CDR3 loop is CASGAQSSRAAFF. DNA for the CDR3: TGTGCCAGCGGCGCACAGAGTAGCAGGGCAGCTTTCTTT.